The clone carrying this TCR beta chain was counted at least ten times. Its antigen remains unidentified. The source of the sample is a study of CD8 T cells in ankylosing spondylitis. Study observations and caveats: According to the report, clones linked to the disease were significantly enriched in matched synovial fluid samples taken from ankylosing spondylitis patients.

TCRdb reprocessed the 5' RACE reads via MiXCR and lists one record per CDR3 protein. The table lists 130,000 or so distinct CDR3 sequences, around 7% of them singletons. CDR1 is GTSNPN, CDR2 SVGIG, per germline (reference sequence). The V segment lost 3 bases and the J segment 10 bases; nucleotides outside the gene matches: 2. The CDR3 totals 12 residues. The sample was blood, either unsorted or a sorted T cell fraction (not recorded which). The source of this sequence is a male donor with ankylosing spondylitis or in good health (not recorded which). The chain is built from TRBV30 and TRBJ1-6; the match to TRBD1 covers 8 bases. CDR3 loop: CAWRQGDSPLHF. CDR3 in DNA: TGTGCCTGGAGACAGGGGGACTCACCCCTCCACTTT.